The 21 T cell receptor beta chains listed next were all sequenced from one sample in a study of cytomegalovirus exposure and HLA in healthy donors. PCR employed 60 Vbeta and 13 Jbeta primers. Produced via immunoSEQ multiplex PCR; TCRdb's table is partial and in-frame only. This sample has just over 150,000 clones, with approximately 79% found just once. Material for sequencing was PBMCs. The receptor set was obtained from a man aged 35 to 55 in good health and CMV-seropositive.

The chain has TRBV6-1 and TRBJ1-1; TRBD1 matches at 8 bases. Germline-derived CDR1 and CDR2 are MNHNS and SASEGT. V trimming: 4 bases; J trimming: 4 bases; junction bases outside the gene matches: 5. CDR3 length equals 14 residues. CDR3 sequence (DNA): TGTGCCAGCAGTGGGCAGGGGGCGACCACTGAAGCTTTCTTT. It yields the protein CASSGQGATTEAFF.

The chain couples TRBV9 to TRBJ1-1; D might be TRBD1 (6 bases). The V gene's germline CDR1 is SGDLS and CDR2 YYNGEE. Trimming stripped 1 base from V and 4 bases from J, with 14 bases between. The CDR3 is made up of 15 amino acids. DNA for the CDR3: TGTGCCAGCAGCGTACGGGGGGGCGGAAGCACTGAAGCTTTCTTT. Translation gives CASSVRGGGSTEAFF.

The chain combines TRBV18 with TRBJ2-1, with a weak D call TRBD1 (5 bases). The V gene lost 0 bases and the J gene lost 6 bases, with 18 bases spanning the gap. The CDR3 is 17 amino acids. Germline V CDR1 and CDR2: KGHSH, LQKENI. The DNA for the CDR3 is TGTGCCAGCTCACCACCGGGTGGGGCCGCTTTTGGCAATGAGCAGTTCTTC. This sequence encodes CASSPPGGAAFGNEQFF.

The chain carries TRBV5-1 and TRBJ2-7; no definite D call. Trimming pared 6 bases from V and 0 bases from J, leaving 7 bases between. The CDR3 loop spans 12 amino acids. Germline CDR1 is SGHRS and CDR2 is YFSETQ. CDR3 region: CASTSPSYEQYF. The DNA for the CDR3 is TGCGCCAGCACGTCCCCCTCCTACGAGCAGTACTTC.

The chain employs TRBV5-6 and TRBJ1-6; possibly TRBD1 for D (5 bases). This CDR3 spans 15 amino acids. V lost 4 bases to trimming and J lost 8 bases, with 16 bases between them. Germline V gives CDR1 SGHDT, CDR2 YYEEEE. The CDR3 reads CASSPRVRIDSPLHF. CDR3 nucleotides: TGTGCCAGCAGCCCCAGGGTGCGGATTGATTCACCCCTCCACTTT.

This chain joins TRBV6-5 and TRBJ1-1, with 9 bases aligning to TRBD1. V trimming: 7 bases; J trimming: 2 bases; junction bases outside the gene matches: 5. The CDR3 spans 14 residues. Germline V gives CDR1 MNHEY, CDR2 SVGAGI. The CDR3 sequence: CASTAGQGNTEAFF. For the CDR3, the DNA is TGTGCCAGCACCGCGGGACAGGGAAACACTGAAGCTTTCTTT.

This clone was seen a single time. The rearrangement uses TRBV7-8 and TRBJ2-5, with D possibly TRBD1 on 6 matching bases. V lost 5 bases and J lost 1, with 14 bases in between. This CDR3 is 15 amino acids long. From germline, CDR1 is SGHVS and CDR2 FQNEAQ. CDR3 loop: CASSQTGMRQETQYF. The CDR3 DNA reads TGTGCCAGCAGCCAAACAGGGATGCGCCAAGAGACCCAGTACTTC.

The chain combines TRBV7-9 with TRBJ1-3; tentative D call: TRBD1 (6 bases). The germline CDR1 and CDR2 sequences are SEHNR and FQNEAQ (reference sequence). V gave up 5 bases and J gave up 4 bases, with 15 bases separating them. The CDR3 is 15 residues long. The CDR3 region has the DNA TGTGCCAGCAGCCAGGACAGCCCGGAGGGAAACACCATATATTTT. Amino acids: CASSQDSPEGNTIYF.

The chain combines TRBV18 with TRBJ2-1; 9 bases map to TRBD1. The CDR3 runs to 15 residues. Germline trimming cut 6 bases from V and 6 bases from J; bases unmatched to any gene: 9. Germline loops: CDR1 KGHSH, CDR2 LQKENI. The CDR3 here is CASSAGTGSPNEQFF. For the CDR3, the DNA is TGTGCCAGCTCCGCCGGGACAGGGTCTCCCAATGAGCAGTTCTTC.

The chain couples TRBV6-6 to TRBJ1-2; TRBD1 is a possible D gene (5 bases). Germline V gene data show CDR1 as MNHNY and CDR2 as SVGAGI (reference sequence). The CDR3 sequence is 14 residues long. The V end was cut by 5 bases, the J end by 3 bases, with 13 bases between. Written as DNA, the CDR3 is TGTGCCAGCAGTACGACAGAATCCTACTATGGCTACACCTTC. Its protein product is CASSTTESYYGYTF.

The chain uses TRBV7-8 and TRBJ1-5; 7 positions agree with TRBD1. Per the germline V gene, CDR1 is SGHVS and CDR2 is FQNEAQ. After removal of 7 bases from V and 4 bases from J, the junction contained 7 bases not matched to a gene. CDR3 length equals 14 residues. CDR3 nucleotide sequence: TGTGCCAGCACCTTGGGGACAGTAAATCAGCCCCAGCATTTT. Protein product: CASTLGTVNQPQHF.

The rearrangement joins TRBV6-6 to TRBJ2-3; 7 bases agree with TRBD1. The CDR3 extends over 15 amino acids. V gave up 0 bases and J gave up 2 bases; unmatched junction bases: 2. The germline V gene has CDR1 MNHNY and CDR2 SVGAGI (reference sequence). CDR3 protein: CASSYSGTATDTQYF. CDR3 nucleotides: TGTGCCAGCAGTTACTCCGGGACAGCCACAGATACGCAGTATTTT.

The gene calls are TRBV29-1 and TRBJ1-4, with 7 bases matching TRBD1. The CDR3 loop spans 15 amino acids. The V segment lost 3 bases and the J segment 8 bases; nucleotides outside the gene matches: 12. Germline V gene data show CDR1 as SQVTM and CDR2 as ANQGSEA. The chain's CDR3 is CSVDEGGRGIEKLFF. Written as DNA, the CDR3 is TGCAGCGTTGACGAGGGGGGCAGGGGGATCGAAAAACTGTTTTTT.

This clone was observed many times. This rearrangement joins TRBV2 to TRBJ1-6; D is uncertain. Looked up from germline, CDR1 is SNHLY and CDR2 is FYNNEI. V was cut by 0 bases and J by 11 bases, with 8 bases left in between. The CDR3 covers 13 residues. The CDR3 DNA reads TGTGCCAGCAGTGAAGCAAGGAGCGCACCCCTCCACTTT. This gives the protein CASSEARSAPLHF.

This rearrangement joins TRBV7-6 to TRBJ2-7, with TRBD1 as a possible D gene (6 bases). Trimming pared 3 bases from V and 0 bases from J, leaving 15 bases between. The CDR3 is 16 amino acids. Germline V gene data show CDR1 as SGHVS and CDR2 as FNYEAQ. CDR3 sequence: CASSLGSADSSYEQYF. CDR3 nucleotide sequence: TGTGCCAGCAGCTTGGGTTCCGCGGACAGCTCCTACGAGCAGTACTTC.

This sequence joins TRBV15 and TRBJ1-4; D is perhaps TRBD1 (6 bases). Germline CDR1 reads LNHNV; CDR2 reads YYDKDF (reference sequence). The length of the CDR3 is 16 residues. Deletions cut 1 base from V and 4 bases from J, with 13 bases between. DNA of the CDR3: TGTGCCACCAGCAGAGTTGGGGGCTTAGGTAATGAAAAACTGTTTTTT. This codes for CATSRVGGLGNEKLFF.

The V call is TRBV7-9, the J call TRBJ2-1; 8 positions match TRBD2. The germline V gene has CDR1 SEHNR and CDR2 FQNEAQ (reference sequence). The CDR3 is 13 amino acids. With V trimmed by 4 bases and J by 5 bases, 1 base remained unmatched. CDR3 sequence reads: CASSSGGDNEQFF. CDR3 DNA: TGTGCCAGCAGCTCGGGGGGGGACAATGAGCAGTTCTTC.

The rearrangement joins TRBV30 to TRBJ1-6; no reliable D call. Germline lookup yields CDR1 GTSNPN and CDR2 SVGIG (reference sequence). V lost 2 bases and J lost 7, with 12 bases in between. The CDR3 consists of 14 residues. CDR3: CAWSSRAGNSPLHF. CDR3 DNA sequence: TGTGCCTGGAGTTCCCGGGCGGGGAATTCACCCCTCCACTTT.

The chain has TRBV27 and TRBJ2-7; tentatively, D is TRBD1 (5 bases). Germline V gives CDR1 MNHEY, CDR2 SMNVEV (reference sequence). Trimming cost V 4 bases and J 3 bases, with 13 bases left between them. The CDR3 is 14 residues long. In DNA, the CDR3 is TGTGCCAGCAGTTATTCAGGGTCCGGCTACGAGCAGTACTTC. Translated, it gives CASSYSGSGYEQYF.

This clone was seen only once. The CDR3 sequence is CASGWAGRTEAFF. In DNA form, the CDR3 reads TGCGCCAGCGGCTGGGCAGGGCGGACTGAAGCTTTCTTT. The chain joins TRBV5-1 to TRBJ1-1; a possible D gene is TRBD1 (5 bases). Trimming removed 7 bases from V and 5 bases from J, with 15 bases in between. Per the germline V gene, CDR1 is SGHRS and CDR2 is YFSETQ. The CDR3 runs to 13 residues.

The V gene is TRBV14, the J gene TRBJ2-5; 7 bases match TRBD1. Germline trimming cut 4 bases from V and 1 base from J; bases unmatched to any gene: 6. CDR1 SGHDN and CDR2 FVKESK come from the germline V gene. This CDR3 spans 15 amino acids. CDR3 residues: CASSRQGVSQETQYF. In nucleotides, the CDR3 is TGTGCCAGCAGCCGACAGGGAGTGTCCCAAGAGACCCAGTACTTC.